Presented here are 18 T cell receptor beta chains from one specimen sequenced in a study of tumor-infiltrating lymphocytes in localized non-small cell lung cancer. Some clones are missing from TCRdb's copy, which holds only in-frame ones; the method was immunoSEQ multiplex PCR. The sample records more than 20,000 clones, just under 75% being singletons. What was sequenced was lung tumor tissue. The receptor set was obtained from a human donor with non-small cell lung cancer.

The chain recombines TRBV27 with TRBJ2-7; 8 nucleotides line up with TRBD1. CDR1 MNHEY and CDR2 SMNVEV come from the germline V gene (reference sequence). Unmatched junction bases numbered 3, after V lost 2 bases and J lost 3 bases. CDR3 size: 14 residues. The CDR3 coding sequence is TGTGCCAGCAGTTTAACACAGGGGGGCTACGAGCAGTACTTC. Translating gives CASSLTQGGYEQYF.

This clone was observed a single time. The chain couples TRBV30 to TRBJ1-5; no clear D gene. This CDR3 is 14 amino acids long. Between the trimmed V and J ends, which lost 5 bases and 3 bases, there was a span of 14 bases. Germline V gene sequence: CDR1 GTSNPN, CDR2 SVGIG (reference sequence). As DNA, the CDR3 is TGTGCCTGGGGGCCAGGCGACTTCAATCAGCCCCAGCATTTT. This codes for CAWGPGDFNQPQHF.

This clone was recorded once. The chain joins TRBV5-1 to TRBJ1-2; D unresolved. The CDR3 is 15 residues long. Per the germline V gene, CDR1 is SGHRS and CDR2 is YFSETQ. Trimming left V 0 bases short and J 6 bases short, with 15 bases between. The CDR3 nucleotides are TGCGCCAGCAGCTTGGTTGCGGGTTCCCAGGATGGCTACACCTTC. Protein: CASSLVAGSQDGYTF.

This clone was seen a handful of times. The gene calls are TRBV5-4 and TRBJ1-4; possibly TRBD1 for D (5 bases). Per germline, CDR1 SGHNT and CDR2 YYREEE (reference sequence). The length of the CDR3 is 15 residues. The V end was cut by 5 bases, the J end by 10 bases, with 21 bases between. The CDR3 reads CASRAGGTRGGKLFF. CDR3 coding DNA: TGTGCCAGCAGGGCGGGTGGGACTCGTGGGGGAAAACTGTTTTTT.

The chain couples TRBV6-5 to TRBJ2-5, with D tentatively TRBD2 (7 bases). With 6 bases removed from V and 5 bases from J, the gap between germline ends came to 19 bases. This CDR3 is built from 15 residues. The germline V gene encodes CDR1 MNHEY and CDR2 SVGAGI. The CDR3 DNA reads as TGTGCCAGCAGGAGAGTACGAGGGGGAGGGGAGACCCAGTACTTC. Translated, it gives CASRRVRGGGETQYF.

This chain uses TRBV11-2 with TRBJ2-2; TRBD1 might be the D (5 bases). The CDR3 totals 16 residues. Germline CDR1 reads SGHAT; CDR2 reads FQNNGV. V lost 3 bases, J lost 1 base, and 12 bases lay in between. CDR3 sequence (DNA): TGTGCCAGCAGCTTCACCTTAGACAGGAACACCGGGGAGCTGTTTTTT. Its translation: CASSFTLDRNTGELFF.

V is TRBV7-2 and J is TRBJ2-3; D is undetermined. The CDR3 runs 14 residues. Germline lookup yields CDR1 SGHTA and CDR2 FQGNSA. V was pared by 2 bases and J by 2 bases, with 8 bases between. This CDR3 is CASSLSRATDTQYF. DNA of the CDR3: TGTGCCAGCAGCTTATCCAGAGCCACAGATACGCAGTATTTT.

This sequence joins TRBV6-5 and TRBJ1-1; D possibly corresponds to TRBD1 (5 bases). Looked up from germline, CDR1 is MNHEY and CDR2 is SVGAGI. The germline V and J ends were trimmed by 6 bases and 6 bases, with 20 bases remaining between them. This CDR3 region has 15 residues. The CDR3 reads CASRAPGTAAAEAFF. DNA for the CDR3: TGTGCCAGCAGAGCCCCGGGGACGGCGGCGGCTGAAGCTTTCTTT.

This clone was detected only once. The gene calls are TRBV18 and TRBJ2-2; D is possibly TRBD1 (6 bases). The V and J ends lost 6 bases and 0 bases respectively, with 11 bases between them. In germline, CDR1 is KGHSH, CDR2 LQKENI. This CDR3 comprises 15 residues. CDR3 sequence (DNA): TGTGCCAGCTCCCTAGGACAGACGAACACCGGGGAGCTGTTTTTT. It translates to CASSLGQTNTGELFF. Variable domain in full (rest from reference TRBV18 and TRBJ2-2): NAGVMQNPRHLVRRRGQEARLRCSPMKGHSHVYWYRQLPEEGLKFMVYLQKENIIDESGMPKERFSAEFPKEGPSILRIQQVVRGDSAAYFCASSLGQTNTGELFFGEGSRLTVL.

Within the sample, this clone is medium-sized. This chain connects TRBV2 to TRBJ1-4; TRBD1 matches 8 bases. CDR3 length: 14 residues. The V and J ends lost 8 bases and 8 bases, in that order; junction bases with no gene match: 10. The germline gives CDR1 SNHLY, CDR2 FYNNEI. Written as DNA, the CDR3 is TGTGCCAGCTCTCAGACAGGGGCGGAGGAAAAACTGTTTTTT. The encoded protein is CASSQTGAEEKLFF.

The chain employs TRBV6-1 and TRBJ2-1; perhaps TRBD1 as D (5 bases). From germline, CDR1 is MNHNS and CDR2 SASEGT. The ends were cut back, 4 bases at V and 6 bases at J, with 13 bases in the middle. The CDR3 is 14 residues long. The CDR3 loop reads CASSVIQDRNEQFF. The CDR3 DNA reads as TGTGCCAGCAGTGTAATACAGGATCGCAATGAGCAGTTCTTC.

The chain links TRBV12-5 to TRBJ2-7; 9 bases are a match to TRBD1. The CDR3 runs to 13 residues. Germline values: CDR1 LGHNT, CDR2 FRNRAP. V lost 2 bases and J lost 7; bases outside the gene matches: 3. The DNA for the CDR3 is TGTGCTAGTGGTTTGATGGACAGGGGTGAGCAGTACTTC. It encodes CASGLMDRGEQYF.

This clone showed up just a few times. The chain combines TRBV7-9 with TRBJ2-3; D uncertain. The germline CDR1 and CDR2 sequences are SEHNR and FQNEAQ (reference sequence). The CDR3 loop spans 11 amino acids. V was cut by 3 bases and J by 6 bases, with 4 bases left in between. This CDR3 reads CASSFSDTQYF. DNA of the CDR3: TGTGCCAGCAGCTTTTCGGATACGCAGTATTTT. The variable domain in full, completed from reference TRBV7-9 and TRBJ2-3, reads DTGVSQNPRHKITKRGQNVTFRCDPISEHNRLYWYRQTLGQGPEFLTYFQNEAQLEKSRLLSDRFSAERPKGSFSTLEIQRTEQGDSAMYLCASSFSDTQYFGPGTRLTVL.

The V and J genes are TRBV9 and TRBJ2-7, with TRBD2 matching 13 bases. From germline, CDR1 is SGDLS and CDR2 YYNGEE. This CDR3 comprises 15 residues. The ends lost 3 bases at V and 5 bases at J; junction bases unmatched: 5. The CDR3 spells CASSGGTSGAHEQYF. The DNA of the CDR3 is TGTGCCAGCAGCGGAGGGACTAGCGGGGCTCACGAGCAGTACTTC.

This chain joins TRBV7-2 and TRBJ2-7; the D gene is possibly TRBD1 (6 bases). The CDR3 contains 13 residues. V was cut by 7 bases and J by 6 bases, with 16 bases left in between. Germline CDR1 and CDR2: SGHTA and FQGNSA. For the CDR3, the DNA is TGTGCCAGCACCCTTGGGGGCGCGACCGAGCAGTACTTC. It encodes CASTLGGATEQYF.

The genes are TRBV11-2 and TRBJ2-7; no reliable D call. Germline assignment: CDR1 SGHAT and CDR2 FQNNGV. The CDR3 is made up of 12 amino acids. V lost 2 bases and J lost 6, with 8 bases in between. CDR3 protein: CASSLRKAEQYF. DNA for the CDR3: TGTGCCAGCAGCTTACGTAAGGCCGAGCAGTACTTC.

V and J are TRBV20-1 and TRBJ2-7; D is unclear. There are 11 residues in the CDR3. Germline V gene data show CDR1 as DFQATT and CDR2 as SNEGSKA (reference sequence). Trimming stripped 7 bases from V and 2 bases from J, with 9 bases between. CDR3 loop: CSGKVAYEQYF. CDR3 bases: TGCAGTGGCAAGGTGGCCTACGAGCAGTACTTC.

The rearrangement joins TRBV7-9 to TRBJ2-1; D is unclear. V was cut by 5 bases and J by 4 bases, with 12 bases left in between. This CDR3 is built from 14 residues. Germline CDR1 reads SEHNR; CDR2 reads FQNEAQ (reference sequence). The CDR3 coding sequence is TGTGCCAGCAGCCCAAAGACAAGATACAATGAGCAGTTCTTC. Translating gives CASSPKTRYNEQFF.